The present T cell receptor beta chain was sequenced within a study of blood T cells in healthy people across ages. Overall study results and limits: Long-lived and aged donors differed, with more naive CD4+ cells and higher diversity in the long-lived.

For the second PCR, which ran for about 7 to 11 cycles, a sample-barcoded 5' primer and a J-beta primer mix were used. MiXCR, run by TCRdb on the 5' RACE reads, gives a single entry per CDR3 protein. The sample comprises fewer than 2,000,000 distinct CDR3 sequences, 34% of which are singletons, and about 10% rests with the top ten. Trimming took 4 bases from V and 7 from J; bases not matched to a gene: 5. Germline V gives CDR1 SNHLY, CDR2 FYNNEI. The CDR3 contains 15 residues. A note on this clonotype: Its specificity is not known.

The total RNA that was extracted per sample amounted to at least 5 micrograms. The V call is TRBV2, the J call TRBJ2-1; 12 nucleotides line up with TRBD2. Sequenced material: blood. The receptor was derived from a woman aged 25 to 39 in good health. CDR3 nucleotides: TGTGCCAGCAGTGTGTCCGGGACTAGCGGGAATGAGCAGTTCTTC. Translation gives CASSVSGTSGNEQFF.